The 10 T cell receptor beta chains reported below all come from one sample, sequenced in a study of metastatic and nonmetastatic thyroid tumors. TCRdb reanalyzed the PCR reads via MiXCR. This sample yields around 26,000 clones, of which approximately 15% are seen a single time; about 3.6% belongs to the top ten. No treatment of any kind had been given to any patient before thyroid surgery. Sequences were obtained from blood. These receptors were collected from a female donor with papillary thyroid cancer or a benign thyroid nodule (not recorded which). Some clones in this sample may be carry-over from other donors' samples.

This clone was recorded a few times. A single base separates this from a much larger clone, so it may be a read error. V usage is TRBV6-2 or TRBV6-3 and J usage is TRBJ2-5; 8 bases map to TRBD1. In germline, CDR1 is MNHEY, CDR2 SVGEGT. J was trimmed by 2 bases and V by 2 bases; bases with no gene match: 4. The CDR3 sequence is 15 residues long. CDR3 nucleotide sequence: TGTGCCAGCAGTTACATACAGGGGGGACAAGAGACCCAGTACTTC. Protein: CASSYIQGGQETQYF.

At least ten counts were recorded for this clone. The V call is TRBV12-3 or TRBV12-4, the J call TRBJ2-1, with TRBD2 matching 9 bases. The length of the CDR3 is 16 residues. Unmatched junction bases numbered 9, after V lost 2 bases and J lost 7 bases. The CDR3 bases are TGTGCCAGCAGTTTACGGGCGGGAGGGCCTAGGAATGAGCAGTTCTTC. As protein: CASSLRAGGPRNEQFF.

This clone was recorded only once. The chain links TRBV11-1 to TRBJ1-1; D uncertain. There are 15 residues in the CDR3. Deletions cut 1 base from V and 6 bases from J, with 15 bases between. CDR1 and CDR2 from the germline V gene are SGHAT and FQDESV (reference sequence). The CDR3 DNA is TGTGCCAGCAGCTTAGGGACGGGAAGCGGCGCTGAAGCTTTCTTT. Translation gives CASSLGTGSGAEAFF.

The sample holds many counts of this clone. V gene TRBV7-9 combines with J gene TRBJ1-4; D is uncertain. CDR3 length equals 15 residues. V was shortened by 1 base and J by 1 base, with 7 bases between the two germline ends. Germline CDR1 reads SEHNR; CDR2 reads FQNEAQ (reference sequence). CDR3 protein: CASSLEGRTNEKLFF. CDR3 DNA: TGTGCCAGCAGCTTAGAGGGAAGAACTAATGAAAAACTGTTTTTT.

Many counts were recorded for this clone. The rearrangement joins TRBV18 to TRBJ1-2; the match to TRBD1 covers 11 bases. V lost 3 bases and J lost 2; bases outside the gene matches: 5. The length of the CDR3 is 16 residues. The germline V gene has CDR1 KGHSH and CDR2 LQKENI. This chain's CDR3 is CASSPTGQGGNYGYTF. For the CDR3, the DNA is TGTGCCAGCTCACCTACGGGACAGGGGGGAAACTATGGCTACACCTTC.

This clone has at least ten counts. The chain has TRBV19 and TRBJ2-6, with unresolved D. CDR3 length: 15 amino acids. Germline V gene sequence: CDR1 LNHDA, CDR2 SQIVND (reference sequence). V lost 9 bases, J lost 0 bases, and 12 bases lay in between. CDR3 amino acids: CASQSLSSGANVLTF. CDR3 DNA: TGTGCCAGCCAAAGTCTGAGCTCTGGGGCCAACGTCCTGACTTTC.

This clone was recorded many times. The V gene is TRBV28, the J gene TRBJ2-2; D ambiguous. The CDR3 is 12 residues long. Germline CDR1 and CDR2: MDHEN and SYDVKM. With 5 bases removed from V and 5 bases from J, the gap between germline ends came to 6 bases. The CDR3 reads CASSIPTGELFF. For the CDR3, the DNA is TGTGCCAGCAGTATTCCTACCGGGGAGCTGTTTTTT.

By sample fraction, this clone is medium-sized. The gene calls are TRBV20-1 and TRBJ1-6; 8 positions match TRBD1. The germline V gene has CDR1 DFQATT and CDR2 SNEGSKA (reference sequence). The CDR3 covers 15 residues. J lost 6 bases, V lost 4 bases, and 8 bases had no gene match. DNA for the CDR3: TGCAGTGCTACTAGGAACAGGGGGACTAATTCACCCCTCCACTTT. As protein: CSATRNRGTNSPLHF.

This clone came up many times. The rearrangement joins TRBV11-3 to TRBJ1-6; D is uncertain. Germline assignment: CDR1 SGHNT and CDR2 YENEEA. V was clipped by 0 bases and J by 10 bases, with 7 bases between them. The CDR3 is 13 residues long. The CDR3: CASSLDRDSPLHF. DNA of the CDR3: TGTGCCAGCAGCTTAGATCGTGACTCACCCCTCCACTTT.

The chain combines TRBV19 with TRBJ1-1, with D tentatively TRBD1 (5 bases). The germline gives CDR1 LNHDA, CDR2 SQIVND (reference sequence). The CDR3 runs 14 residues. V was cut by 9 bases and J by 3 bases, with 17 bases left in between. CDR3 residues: CASSSVGVDTEAFF. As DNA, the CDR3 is TGTGCCAGCAGCTCTGTGGGGGTCGACACTGAAGCTTTCTTT.